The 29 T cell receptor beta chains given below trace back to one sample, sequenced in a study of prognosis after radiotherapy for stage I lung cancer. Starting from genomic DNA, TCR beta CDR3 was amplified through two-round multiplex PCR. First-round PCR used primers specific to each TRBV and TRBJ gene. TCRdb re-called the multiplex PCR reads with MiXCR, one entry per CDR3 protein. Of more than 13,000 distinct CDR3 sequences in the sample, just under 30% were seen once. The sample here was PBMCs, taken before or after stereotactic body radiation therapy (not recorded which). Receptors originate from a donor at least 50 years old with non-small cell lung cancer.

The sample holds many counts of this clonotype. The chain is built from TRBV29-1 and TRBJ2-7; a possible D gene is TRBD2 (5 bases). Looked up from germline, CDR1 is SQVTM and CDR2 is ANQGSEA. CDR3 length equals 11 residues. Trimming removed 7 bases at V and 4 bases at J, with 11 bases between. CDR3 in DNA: TGCAGCGCCCAACTAGATTACGAGCAGTACTTC. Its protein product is CSAQLDYEQYF.

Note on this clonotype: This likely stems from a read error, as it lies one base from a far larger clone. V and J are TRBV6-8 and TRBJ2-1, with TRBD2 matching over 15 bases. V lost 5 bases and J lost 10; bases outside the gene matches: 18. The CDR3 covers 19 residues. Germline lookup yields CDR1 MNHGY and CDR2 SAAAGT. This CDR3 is CASSHSTGTSGGSPAEQFF. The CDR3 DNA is TGTGCCAGCAGTCACAGTACCGGGACTAGCGGGGGGTCTCCGGCCGAGCAGTTCTTC.

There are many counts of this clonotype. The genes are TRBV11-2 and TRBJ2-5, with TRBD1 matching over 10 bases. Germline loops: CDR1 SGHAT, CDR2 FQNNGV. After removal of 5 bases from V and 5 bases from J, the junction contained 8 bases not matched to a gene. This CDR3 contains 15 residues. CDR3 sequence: CASSPGQGVWETQYF. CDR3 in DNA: TGTGCCAGCAGCCCAGGACAGGGGGTTTGGGAGACCCAGTACTTC.

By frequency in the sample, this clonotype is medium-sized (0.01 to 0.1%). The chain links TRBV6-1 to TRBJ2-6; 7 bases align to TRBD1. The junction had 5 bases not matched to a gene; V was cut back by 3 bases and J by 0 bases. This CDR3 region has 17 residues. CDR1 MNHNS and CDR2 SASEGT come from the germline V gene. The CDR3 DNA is TGTGCCAGCAGTGAGAGGACAGGTAGCTCTGGGGCCAACGTCCTGACTTTC. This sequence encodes CASSERTGSSGANVLTF.

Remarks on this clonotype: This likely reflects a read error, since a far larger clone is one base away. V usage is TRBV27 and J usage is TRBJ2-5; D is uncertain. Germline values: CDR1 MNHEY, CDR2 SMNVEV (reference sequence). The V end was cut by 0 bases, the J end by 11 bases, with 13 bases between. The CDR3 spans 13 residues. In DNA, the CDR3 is TGTGCCAGCAGTTTATCCATTGGAGTTGAGCAGTACTTC. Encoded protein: CASSLSIGVEQYF.

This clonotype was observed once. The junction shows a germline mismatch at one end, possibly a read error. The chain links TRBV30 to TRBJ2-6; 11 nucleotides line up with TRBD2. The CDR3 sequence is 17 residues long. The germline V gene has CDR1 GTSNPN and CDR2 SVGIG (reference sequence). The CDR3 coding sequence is TGTGCCTGGAGTAGACTAGCGGGAAGGAGTGGGACCAACGTCCTGACTTTC. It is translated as CAWSRLAGRSGTNVLTF.

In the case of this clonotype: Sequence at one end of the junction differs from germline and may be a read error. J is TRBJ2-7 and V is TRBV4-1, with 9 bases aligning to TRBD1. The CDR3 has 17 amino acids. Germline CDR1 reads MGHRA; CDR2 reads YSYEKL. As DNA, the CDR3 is TGCGCCAGCGGCCAAGATAAGGGCCTAACAGGGGGCAGGGAGCAGTACTTC. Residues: CASGQDKGLTGGREQYF.

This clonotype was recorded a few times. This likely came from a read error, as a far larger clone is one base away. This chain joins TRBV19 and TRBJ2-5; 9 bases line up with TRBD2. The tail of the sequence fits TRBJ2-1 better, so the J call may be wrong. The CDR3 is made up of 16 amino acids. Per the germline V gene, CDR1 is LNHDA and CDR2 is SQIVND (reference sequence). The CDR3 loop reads CASSLISGSAGNEQFF. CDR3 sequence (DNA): TGTGCCAGTAGTCTCATTAGCGGGAGCGCCGGCAATGAGCAGTTCTTC.

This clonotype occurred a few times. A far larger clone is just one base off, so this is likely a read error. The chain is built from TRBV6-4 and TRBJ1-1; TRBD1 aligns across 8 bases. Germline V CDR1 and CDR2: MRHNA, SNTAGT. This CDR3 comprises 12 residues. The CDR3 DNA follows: TGTGCCTGCAGTTTCAGGACAGGGCCAGCTTTCTTT. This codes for CACSFRTGPAFF.

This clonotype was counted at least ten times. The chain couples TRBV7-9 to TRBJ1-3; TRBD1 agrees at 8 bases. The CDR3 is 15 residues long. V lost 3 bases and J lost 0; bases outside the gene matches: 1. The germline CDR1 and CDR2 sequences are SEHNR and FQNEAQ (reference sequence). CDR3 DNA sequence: TGTGCCAGCAGCTTTACAGGGGGCTCTGGAAACACCATATATTTT. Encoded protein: CASSFTGGSGNTIYF.

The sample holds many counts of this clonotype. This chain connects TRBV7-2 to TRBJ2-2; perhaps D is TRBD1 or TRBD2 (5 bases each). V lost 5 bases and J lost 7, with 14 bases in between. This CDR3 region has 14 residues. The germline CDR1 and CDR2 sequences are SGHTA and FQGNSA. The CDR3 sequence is CASSPQRGDGELFF. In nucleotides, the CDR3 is TGTGCCAGCAGCCCGCAAAGGGGAGACGGGGAGCTGTTTTTT.

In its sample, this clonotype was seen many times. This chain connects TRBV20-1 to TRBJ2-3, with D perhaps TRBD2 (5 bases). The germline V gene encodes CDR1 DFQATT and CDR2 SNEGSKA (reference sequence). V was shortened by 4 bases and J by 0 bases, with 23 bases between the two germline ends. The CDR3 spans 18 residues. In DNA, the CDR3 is TGCAGTGCTACTAGAGGCTTTGGCAAGCGGAATAGCACAGATACGCAGTATTTT. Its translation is CSATRGFGKRNSTDTQYF.

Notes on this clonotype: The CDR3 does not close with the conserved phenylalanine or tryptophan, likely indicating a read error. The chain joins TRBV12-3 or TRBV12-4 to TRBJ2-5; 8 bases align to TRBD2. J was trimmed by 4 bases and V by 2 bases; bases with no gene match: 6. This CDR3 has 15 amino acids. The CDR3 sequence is CASSLMAGGRETQYL. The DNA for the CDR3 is TGTGCCAGCAGTTTAATGGCGGGAGGAAGAGAGACCCAGTACTTA.

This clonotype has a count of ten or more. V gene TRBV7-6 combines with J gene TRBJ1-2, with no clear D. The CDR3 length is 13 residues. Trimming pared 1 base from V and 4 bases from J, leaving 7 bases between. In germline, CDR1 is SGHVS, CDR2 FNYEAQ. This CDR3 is CASSLGYGYGYTF. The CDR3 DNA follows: TGTGCCAGCAGCTTAGGGTATGGCTATGGCTACACCTTC.

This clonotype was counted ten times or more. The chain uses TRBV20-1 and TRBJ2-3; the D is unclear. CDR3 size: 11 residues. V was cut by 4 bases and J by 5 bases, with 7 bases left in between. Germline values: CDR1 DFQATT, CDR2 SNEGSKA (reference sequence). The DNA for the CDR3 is TGCAGTGCTACCCCTGTAGATACGCAGTATTTT. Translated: CSATPVDTQYF.

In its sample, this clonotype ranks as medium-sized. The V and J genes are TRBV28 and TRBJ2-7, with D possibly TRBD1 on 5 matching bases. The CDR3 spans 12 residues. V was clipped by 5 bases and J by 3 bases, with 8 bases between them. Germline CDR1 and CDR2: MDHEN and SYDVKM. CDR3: CASSQDNYEQYF. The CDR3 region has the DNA TGTGCCAGCAGTCAGGACAACTACGAGCAGTACTTC.

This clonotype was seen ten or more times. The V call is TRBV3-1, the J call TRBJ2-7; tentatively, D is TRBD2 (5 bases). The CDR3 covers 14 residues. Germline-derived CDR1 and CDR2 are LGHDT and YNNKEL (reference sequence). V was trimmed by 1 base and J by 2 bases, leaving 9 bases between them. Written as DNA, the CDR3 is TGTGCCAGCAGCCAAGTTCCTAGCACCTACGAGCAGTACTTC. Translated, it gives CASSQVPSTYEQYF.

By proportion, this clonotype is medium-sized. The CDR3: CASSYSRGIGNEQFF. The CDR3 nucleotides are TGTGCCAGCAGTTACTCAAGGGGTATCGGCAATGAGCAGTTCTTC. This sequence joins TRBV6-8 and TRBJ2-1; TRBD1 might be the D (5 bases). The CDR3 runs 15 residues. Germline CDR1 MNHGY, CDR2 SAAAGT. Deletions cut 0 bases from V and 6 bases from J, with 12 bases between.

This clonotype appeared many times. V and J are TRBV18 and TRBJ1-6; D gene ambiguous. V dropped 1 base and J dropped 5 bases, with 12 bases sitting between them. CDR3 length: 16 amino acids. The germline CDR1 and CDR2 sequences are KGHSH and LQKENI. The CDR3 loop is CASSPQGLGNNSPLHF. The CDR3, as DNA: TGTGCCAGCTCACCACAGGGCCTAGGCAATAATTCACCCCTCCACTTT.

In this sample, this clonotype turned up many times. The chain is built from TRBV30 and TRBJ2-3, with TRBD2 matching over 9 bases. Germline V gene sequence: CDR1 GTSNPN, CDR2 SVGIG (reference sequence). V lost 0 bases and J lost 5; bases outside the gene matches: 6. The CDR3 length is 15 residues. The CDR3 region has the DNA TGTGCCTGGAGTGTCGGCGGGGGGGTTAAAGATACGCAGTATTTT. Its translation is CAWSVGGGVKDTQYF.

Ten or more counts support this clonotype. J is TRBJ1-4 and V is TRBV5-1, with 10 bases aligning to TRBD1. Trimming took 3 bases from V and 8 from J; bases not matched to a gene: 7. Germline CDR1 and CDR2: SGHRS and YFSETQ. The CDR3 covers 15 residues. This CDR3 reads CASSYQGQGLEKLFF. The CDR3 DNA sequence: TGCGCCAGCAGCTACCAGGGACAGGGGCTCGAAAAACTGTTTTTT.

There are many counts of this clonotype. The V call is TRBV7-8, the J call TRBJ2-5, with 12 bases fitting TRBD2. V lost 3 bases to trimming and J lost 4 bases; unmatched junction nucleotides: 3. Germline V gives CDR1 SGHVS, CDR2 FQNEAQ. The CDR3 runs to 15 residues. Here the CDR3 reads CASSLTSGSRETQYF. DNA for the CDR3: TGTGCCAGCAGCTTGACTAGCGGGAGTAGAGAGACCCAGTACTTC.

The CDR3: CASIMIAGGPNEQFF. The CDR3 region has the DNA TGTGCCAGCATCATGATAGCGGGAGGGCCGAATGAGCAGTTCTTC. The rearrangement uses TRBV5-6 and TRBJ2-1, with 11 bases lining up with TRBD2. With 6 bases clipped from V and 7 bases from J, the junction kept 9 bases outside the gene matches. Germline CDR1 and CDR2: SGHDT and YYEEEE. The CDR3 totals 15 residues.

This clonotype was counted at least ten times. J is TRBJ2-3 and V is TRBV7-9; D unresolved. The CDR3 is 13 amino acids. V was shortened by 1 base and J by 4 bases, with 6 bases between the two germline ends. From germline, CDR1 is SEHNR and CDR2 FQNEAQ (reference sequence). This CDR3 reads CASSLVMPDTQYF. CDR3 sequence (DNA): TGTGCCAGCAGCTTAGTCATGCCAGATACGCAGTATTTT.

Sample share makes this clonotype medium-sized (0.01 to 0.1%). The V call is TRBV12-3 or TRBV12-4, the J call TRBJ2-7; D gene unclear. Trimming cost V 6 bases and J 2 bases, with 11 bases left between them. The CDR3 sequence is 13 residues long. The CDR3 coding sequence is TGTGCCAGCAGCGAACAGTCGCCCTACGAGCAGTACTTC. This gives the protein CASSEQSPYEQYF.

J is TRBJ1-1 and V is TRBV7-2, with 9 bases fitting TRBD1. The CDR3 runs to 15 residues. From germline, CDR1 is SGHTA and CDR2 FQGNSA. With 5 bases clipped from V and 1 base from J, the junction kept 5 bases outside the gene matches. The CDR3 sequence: CASSTRQGGNTEAFF. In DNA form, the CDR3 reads TGTGCCAGCAGCACCAGACAGGGGGGGAACACTGAAGCTTTCTTT.

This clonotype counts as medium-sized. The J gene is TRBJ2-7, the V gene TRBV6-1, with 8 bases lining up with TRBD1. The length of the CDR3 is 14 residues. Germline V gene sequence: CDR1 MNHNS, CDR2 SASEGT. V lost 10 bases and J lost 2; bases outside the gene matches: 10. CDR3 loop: CATKPRGLTYEQYF. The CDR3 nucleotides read TGTGCCACCAAGCCCAGGGGGCTGACCTACGAGCAGTACTTC.

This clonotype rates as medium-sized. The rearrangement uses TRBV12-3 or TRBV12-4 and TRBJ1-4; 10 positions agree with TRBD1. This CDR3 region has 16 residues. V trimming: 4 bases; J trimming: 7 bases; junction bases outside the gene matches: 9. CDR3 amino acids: CASSSSWDRGGEKLFF. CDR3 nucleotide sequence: TGTGCCAGCAGTTCCTCCTGGGACAGGGGCGGTGAAAAACTGTTTTTT.

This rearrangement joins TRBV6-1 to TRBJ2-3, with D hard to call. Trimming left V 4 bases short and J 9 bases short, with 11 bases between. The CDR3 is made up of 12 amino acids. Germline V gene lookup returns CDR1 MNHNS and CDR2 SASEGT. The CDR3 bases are TGTGCCAGCAGTGTAGGAGAACAGACGCAGTATTTT. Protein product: CASSVGEQTQYF.